A single sample gave rise to the 9 T cell receptor beta chains below, sequenced in a study of technical replicates of blood from several donors. Here immunoSEQ multiplex PCR was the method, and the copy in TCRdb shows in-frame clones only, minus some. The table has 80,000 or so clones, about 97% seen once. Sequenced: T cells isolated from PBMCs. The receptor source for this set is a human donor in good health.

The chain uses TRBV4-2 and TRBJ2-2, with 11 nucleotides matching TRBD2. Germline V gene sequence: CDR1 LGHNA, CDR2 YNFKEQ. V shed 1 base and J 5 bases; nucleotides not matched to a gene: 6. The CDR3 runs to 17 residues. CDR3 sequence (DNA): TGTGCCAGCAGCCAAGTACTAGCGGGAGCAGGTACCGGGGAGCTGTTTTTT. Residues: CASSQVLAGAGTGELFF.

The V call is TRBV6-5, the J call TRBJ1-1; 7 bases align to TRBD1. Looked up from germline, CDR1 is MNHEY and CDR2 is SVGAGI. V dropped 5 bases and J dropped 5; count of bases not matched to a gene: 2. The CDR3 loop spans 12 amino acids. CDR3 protein: CASSRQGTEAFF. In DNA, the CDR3 is TGTGCCAGCAGTCGACAGGGAACTGAAGCTTTCTTT.

V is TRBV4-1 and J is TRBJ2-1, with 8 positions matching TRBD2. The CDR3 is 17 amino acids. Germline assignment: CDR1 MGHRA and CDR2 YSYEKL. V lost 3 bases, J lost 6 bases, and 13 bases stayed unmatched. CDR3 coding DNA: TGCGCCAGCAGCCACCGTTTTCCGGGAGGGGCCTCCAATGAGCAGTTCTTC. Translated: CASSHRFPGGASNEQFF.

The chain combines TRBV19 with TRBJ2-7, with a possible D match to TRBD1 (6 bases). The germline gives CDR1 LNHDA, CDR2 SQIVND (reference sequence). V lost 6 bases and J 3 bases, leaving 15 bases between the germline ends. The CDR3 is made up of 14 amino acids. The CDR3 nucleotides are TGTGCCAGTAGCTACTCAAAAGGGGGCTACGAGCAGTACTTC. It codes for CASSYSKGGYEQYF.

V is TRBV10-1 and J is TRBJ1-5, with 9 bases aligning to TRBD1. In germline, CDR1 is WNHNN, CDR2 SYGVQD (reference sequence). This CDR3 is built from 10 residues. Unmatched junction bases numbered 2, after V lost 5 bases and J lost 15 bases. CDR3 sequence: CASSTGGLHF. DNA of the CDR3: TGCGCCAGCAGTACAGGGGGCCTGCATTTT.

V is TRBV27 and J is TRBJ1-1, with D tentatively TRBD1 (6 bases). CDR3 size: 14 residues. Trimming pared 2 bases from V and 0 bases from J, leaving 7 bases between. Germline V gives CDR1 MNHEY, CDR2 SMNVEV (reference sequence). The CDR3 bases are TGTGCCAGCAGTTTACGACAGGTGAACACTGAAGCTTTCTTT. It yields the protein CASSLRQVNTEAFF.

The chain couples TRBV25-1 to TRBJ1-1, with 10 positions matching TRBD1. Unmatched junction bases numbered 6, after V lost 8 bases and J lost 3 bases. The CDR3 covers 14 residues. Germline lookup yields CDR1 MGHDK and CDR2 SYGVNS. CDR3 nucleotides: TGTGCCAGCGGGACAGGGGAGGGGGACACTGAAGCTTTCTTT. Its protein product is CASGTGEGDTEAFF. The full variable domain, rest sourced from reference TRBV25-1 and TRBJ1-1, is EADIYQTPRYLVIGTGKKITLECSQTMGHDKMYWYQQDPGMELHLIHYSYGVNSTEKGDLSSESTVSRIRTEHFPLTLESARPSHTSQYLCASGTGEGDTEAFFGQGTRLTVV.

The chain is built from TRBV11-1 and TRBJ2-6; D gene uncertain. The CDR3 is 18 amino acids. Germline CDR1 is SGHAT and CDR2 is FQDESV (reference sequence). V was shortened by 6 bases and J by 0 bases, with 18 bases between the two germline ends. The CDR3 DNA reads TGTGCCAGCAGTACGGCCAGGTCCCTTCCCTCTGGGGCCAACGTCCTGACTTTC. It is translated as CASSTARSLPSGANVLTF. The whole variable domain, filled in from reference TRBV11-1 and TRBJ2-6, reads EAEVAQSPRYKITEKSQAVAFWCDPISGHATLYWYRQILGQGPELLVQFQDESVVDDSQLPKDRFSAERLKGVDSTLKIQPAELGDSAMYLCASSTARSLPSGANVLTFGAGSRLTVL.

The CDR3 here is CASSLGPGSYEQYF. CDR3 in DNA: TGCGCCAGCAGCTTGGGACCGGGATCCTACGAGCAGTACTTC. The V call is TRBV5-1, the J call TRBJ2-7; perhaps TRBD2 as D (5 bases). The CDR3 is made up of 14 amino acids. V lost 0 bases and J lost 1, with 8 bases in between. The V gene's germline CDR1 is SGHRS and CDR2 YFSETQ.